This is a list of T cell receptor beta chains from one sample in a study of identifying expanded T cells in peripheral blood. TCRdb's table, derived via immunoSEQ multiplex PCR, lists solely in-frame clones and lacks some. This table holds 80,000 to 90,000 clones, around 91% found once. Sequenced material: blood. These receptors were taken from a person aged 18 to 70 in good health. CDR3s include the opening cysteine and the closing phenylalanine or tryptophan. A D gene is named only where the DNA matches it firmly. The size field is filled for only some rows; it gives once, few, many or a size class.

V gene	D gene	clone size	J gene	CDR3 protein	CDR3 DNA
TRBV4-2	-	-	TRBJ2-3	CASSQEHIGAPQYF	TGTGCCAGCAGCCAAGAACATATAGGAGCCCCTCAGTATTTT
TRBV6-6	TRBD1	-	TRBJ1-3	CASSIQGTGNTIYF	TGTGCCAGCTCCATACAGGGGACTGGAAACACCATATATTTT
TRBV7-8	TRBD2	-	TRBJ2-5	CASSLGGVETQYF	TGTGCCAGCAGCCTTGGGGGGGTAGAGACCCAGTACTTC
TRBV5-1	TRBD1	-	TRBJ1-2	CASSLVPTGANYGYTF	TGCGCCAGCAGCTTGGTCCCGACAGGGGCCAACTATGGCTACACCTTC
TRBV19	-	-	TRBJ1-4	CASSPHWEPNEKLFF	TGTGCCAGTAGTCCCCATTGGGAGCCTAATGAAAAACTGTTTTTT
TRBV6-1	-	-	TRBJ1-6	CATSTGYNSPLHF	TGTGCCACCAGCACAGGGTACAATTCACCCCTCCACTTT
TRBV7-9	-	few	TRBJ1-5	CASSFSNQPQHF	TGTGCCAGCAGCTTTTCCAATCAGCCCCAGCATTTT
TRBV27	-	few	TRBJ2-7	CASSLGHSYEQYF	TGTGCCAGCAGTTTGGGCCACTCCTACGAGCAGTACTTC
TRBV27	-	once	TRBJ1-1	CASTTGLGNTEAFF	TGTGCCAGCACCACGGGGTTGGGGAACACTGAAGCTTTCTTT
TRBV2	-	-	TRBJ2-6	CASSLQTVGAGANVLTF	TGTGCCAGCAGTCTACAAACGGTAGGAGCTGGGGCCAACGTCCTGACTTTC
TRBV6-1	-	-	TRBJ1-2	CASRPTGYGYTF	TGTGCCAGCAGACCCACAGGGTATGGCTACACCTTC
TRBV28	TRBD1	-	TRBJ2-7	CASSFAGGYEQYF	TGTGCCAGCAGTTTCGCAGGGGGCTACGAGCAGTACTTC
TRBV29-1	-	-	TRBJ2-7	CSVEFGTRVYF	TGCAGCGTTGAATTCGGTACTCGCGTGTACTTC
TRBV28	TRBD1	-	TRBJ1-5	CASSLDWIGQGNNQPQHF	TGTGCCAGCAGTTTGGACTGGATCGGACAGGGGAACAATCAGCCCCAGCATTTT
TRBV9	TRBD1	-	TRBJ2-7	CASSVAGTASYEQYF	TGTGCCAGCAGCGTAGCCGGGACAGCGTCCTACGAGCAGTACTTC
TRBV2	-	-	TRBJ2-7	CASVEETYEQYF	TGTGCCAGCGTGGAGGAGACCTACGAGCAGTACTTC
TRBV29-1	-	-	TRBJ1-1	CSVESGGGTEAFF	TGCAGCGTTGAATCTGGAGGGGGCACTGAAGCTTTCTTT
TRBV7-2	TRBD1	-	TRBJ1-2	CASGKAGTVYGYTF	TGTGCCAGCGGCAAGGCCGGGACAGTCTATGGCTACACCTTC
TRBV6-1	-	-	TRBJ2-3	CASSGGSDTDTQYF	TGTGCCAGCAGTGGGGGGTCAGACACAGATACGCAGTATTTT
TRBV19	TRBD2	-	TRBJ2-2	CASSIKRGANTGELFF	TGTGCCAGTAGTATAAAGCGGGGGGCGAACACCGGGGAGCTGTTTTTT
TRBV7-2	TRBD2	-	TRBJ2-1	CASSLEPGGPAISYNEQFF	TGTGCCAGCAGCTTAGAACCGGGAGGGCCAGCGATCTCCTACAATGAGCAGTTCTTC
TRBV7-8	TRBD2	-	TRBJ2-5	CASTIAGSGVETQYF	TGTGCCAGCACCATAGCGGGGTCTGGCGTGGAGACCCAGTACTTC
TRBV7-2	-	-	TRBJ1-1	CASSPGGGLNTEAFF	TGTGCCAGCAGCCCGGGGGGGGGACTGAACACTGAAGCTTTCTTT
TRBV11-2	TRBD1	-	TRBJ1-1	CASSPRGQGVNTEAFF	TGTGCCAGCAGCCCCCGGGGACAGGGTGTAAACACTGAAGCTTTCTTT
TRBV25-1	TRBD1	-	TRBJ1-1	CASSDDRGISEAFF	TGTGCCAGCAGCGACGACAGGGGGATTTCTGAAGCTTTCTTT
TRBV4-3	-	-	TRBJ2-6	CASSQDISPGANVLTF	TGCGCCAGCAGCCAAGATATATCGCCTGGGGCCAACGTCCTGACTTTC
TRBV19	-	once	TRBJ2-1	CASSWGTPAGYNEQFF	TGTGCCAGTAGTTGGGGGACCCCAGCAGGCTACAATGAGCAGTTCTTC
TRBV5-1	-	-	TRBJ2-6	CASSLVDSRGANVLTF	TGCGCCAGCAGCTTGGTGGACAGCCGTGGGGCCAACGTCCTGACTTTC
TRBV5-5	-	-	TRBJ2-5	CASSPAGSETQYF	TGTGCCAGCAGTCCCGCAGGATCAGAGACCCAGTACTTC
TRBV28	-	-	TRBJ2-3	CASSLPTPPTQYF	TGTGCCAGCAGTTTACCCACCCCTCCTACGCAGTATTTT
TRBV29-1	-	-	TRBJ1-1	CSVAEVAGTEAFF	TGCAGCGTTGCAGAGGTCGCGGGCACTGAAGCTTTCTTT
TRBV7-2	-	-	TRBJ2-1	CASSLRSASYNEQFF	TGTGCCAGCAGCTTACGGTCAGCATCCTACAATGAGCAGTTCTTC
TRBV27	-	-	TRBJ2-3	CASSFSPADTQYF	TGTGCCAGCAGTTTCTCCCCCGCAGATACGCAGTATTTT
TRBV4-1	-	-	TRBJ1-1	CASSPETNTEAFF	TGCGCCAGCAGCCCAGAGACGAACACTGAAGCTTTCTTT
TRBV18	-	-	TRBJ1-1	CASSPDPGQAFF	TGTGCCAGCTCCCCTGACCCCGGCCAAGCTTTCTTT
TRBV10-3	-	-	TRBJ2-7	CAIEADSSYEQYF	TGTGCCATCGAAGCGGACTCATCCTACGAGCAGTACTTC
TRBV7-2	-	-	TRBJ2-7	CASSFLLSSYEQYF	TGTGCCAGCAGCTTCCTCCTCTCTTCCTACGAGCAGTACTTC
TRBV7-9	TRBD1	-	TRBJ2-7	CATTSWDRTYEQYF	TGTGCCACCACGAGCTGGGACAGAACCTACGAGCAGTACTTC
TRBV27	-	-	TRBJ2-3	CASRVLQGGADTQYF	TGTGCCAGCAGGGTACTACAGGGCGGCGCAGATACGCAGTATTTT
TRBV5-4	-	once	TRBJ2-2	CASSLGYTGELFF	TGTGCCAGCAGCTTGGGCTACACCGGGGAGCTGTTTTTT
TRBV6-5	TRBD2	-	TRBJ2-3	CASSSGRPPDTQYF	TGTGCCAGCAGTAGCGGGAGGCCTCCAGATACGCAGTATTTT
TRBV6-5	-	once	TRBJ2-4	CASSYGRELAKNIQYF	TGTGCCAGCAGTTACGGTCGGGAACTAGCCAAAAACATTCAGTACTTC
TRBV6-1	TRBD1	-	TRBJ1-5	CASSERDRGHQPQHF	TGTGCCAGCAGTGAAAGGGACAGGGGACACCAGCCCCAGCATTTT
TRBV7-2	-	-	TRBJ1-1	CASSLGPQDTEAFF	TGTGCCAGCAGCTTAGGTCCCCAGGACACTGAAGCTTTCTTT
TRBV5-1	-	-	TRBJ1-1	CASSYSGGGRTEAFF	TGCGCCAGCAGCTACTCCGGCGGGGGGCGCACTGAAGCTTTCTTT
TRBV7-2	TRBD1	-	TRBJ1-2	CATGGANYGYTF	TGTGCCACAGGGGGGGCTAACTATGGCTACACCTTC
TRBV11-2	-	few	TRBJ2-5	CASSPSGETQYF	TGTGCCAGCAGCCCATCAGGGGAGACCCAGTACTTC
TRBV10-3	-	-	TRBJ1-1	CAISERGAMNTEAFF	TGTGCCATCAGTGAAAGAGGGGCCATGAACACTGAAGCTTTCTTT
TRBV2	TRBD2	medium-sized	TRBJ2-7	CASITPSGSVNEQYF	TGTGCCAGCATTACCCCTAGCGGGAGTGTGAACGAGCAGTACTTC
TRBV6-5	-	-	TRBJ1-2	CASSYSPGAYGYTF	TGTGCCAGCAGTTACTCCCCGGGAGCCTATGGCTACACCTTC